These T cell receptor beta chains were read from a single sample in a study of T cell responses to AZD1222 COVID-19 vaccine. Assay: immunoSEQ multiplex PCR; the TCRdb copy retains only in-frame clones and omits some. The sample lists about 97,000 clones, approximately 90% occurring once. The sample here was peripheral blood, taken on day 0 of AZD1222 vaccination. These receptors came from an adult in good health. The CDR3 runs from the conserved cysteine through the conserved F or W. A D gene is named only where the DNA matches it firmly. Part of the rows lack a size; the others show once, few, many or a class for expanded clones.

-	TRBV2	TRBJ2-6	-	CASSESRGANVLTF	TGTGCCAGCAGTGAAAGTCGTGGGGCCAACGTCCTGACTTTC
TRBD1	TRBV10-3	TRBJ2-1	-	CATQQGNEQFF	TGTGCCACGCAACAGGGGAATGAGCAGTTCTTC
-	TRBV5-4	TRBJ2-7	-	CASSLLTDSYEQYF	TGTGCCAGCAGCTTGCTCACGGATTCCTACGAGCAGTACTTC
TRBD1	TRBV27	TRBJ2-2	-	CASRGQYTGELFF	TGTGCCAGCAGGGGACAGTACACCGGGGAGCTGTTTTTT
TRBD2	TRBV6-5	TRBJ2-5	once	CASRWGGETQYF	TGTGCCAGCAGGTGGGGGGGGGAGACCCAGTACTTC
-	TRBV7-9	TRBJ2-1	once	CASTTLPGPSYNEQFF	TGTGCCAGCACCACACTCCCAGGGCCGTCCTACAATGAGCAGTTCTTC
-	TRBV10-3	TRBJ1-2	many	CAISTGTQNYGYTF	TGTGCCATCAGCACCGGGACACAGAACTATGGCTACACCTTC
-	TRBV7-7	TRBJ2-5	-	CASSLGLLGGGETQYF	TGTGCTAGCAGCTTAGGTCTCCTCGGGGGTGGGGAGACCCAGTACTTC
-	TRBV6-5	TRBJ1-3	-	CASKWGGNTIYF	TGTGCCAGCAAATGGGGGGGAAACACCATATATTTT
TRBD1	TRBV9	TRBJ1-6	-	CASSTGQGGNSPLHF	TGTGCCAGCAGCACCGGACAGGGAGGCAATTCACCCCTCCACTTT
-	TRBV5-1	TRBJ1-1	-	CASSLQSGTTTEAFF	TGCGCCAGCAGCCTCCAGTCGGGGACAACCACTGAAGCTTTCTTT
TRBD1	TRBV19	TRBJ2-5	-	CASSTTGTGSETQYF	TGTGCCAGTAGTACCACCGGGACAGGGAGTGAGACCCAGTACTTC
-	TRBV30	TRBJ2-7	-	CAWSVGAGYEQYF	TGTGCCTGGAGTGTAGGGGCAGGCTACGAGCAGTACTTC
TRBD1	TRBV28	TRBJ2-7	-	CASSPHRGREGEQYF	TGTGCCAGCAGTCCGCACAGGGGGCGCGAAGGTGAGCAGTACTTC
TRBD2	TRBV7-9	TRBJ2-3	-	CASSSLAGGVLTDTQYF	TGTGCCAGCAGCTCTCTCGCCGGGGGGGTCCTCACAGATACGCAGTATTTT
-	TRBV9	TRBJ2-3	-	CASSVNPVGADTQYF	TGTGCCAGCAGCGTCAACCCGGTTGGGGCGGATACGCAGTATTTT
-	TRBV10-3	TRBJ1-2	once	CAIRGAKGGADGYTF	TGTGCCATCAGGGGCGCCAAGGGGGGGGCGGATGGCTACACCTTC
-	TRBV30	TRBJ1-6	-	CAWSGRAFYNSPLHF	TGTGCCTGGAGTGGGCGCGCGTTTTATAATTCACCCCTCCACTTT
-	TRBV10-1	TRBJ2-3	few	CASGSRRSATSTDTQYF	TGCGCCAGCGGTTCCCGTCGGAGCGCCACTAGCACAGATACGCAGTATTTT
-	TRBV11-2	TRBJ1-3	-	CASSERVSGNTIYF	TGTGCCAGCAGCGAGCGGGTTTCTGGAAACACCATATATTTT
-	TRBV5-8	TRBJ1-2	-	CASSLGRRRTNYGYTF	TGTGCCAGCAGCTTGGGTCGGAGGAGGACTAACTATGGCTACACCTTC
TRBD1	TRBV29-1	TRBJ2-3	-	CSVGQGTDTQYF	TGCAGCGTCGGACAGGGCACAGATACGCAGTATTTT
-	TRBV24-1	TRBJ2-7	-	CATSDFNYEQYF	TGTGCCACCAGTGATTTTAACTACGAGCAGTACTTC
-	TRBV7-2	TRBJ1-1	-	CASSLSTYTEAFF	TGTGCCAGCAGCTTGTCTACGTACACTGAAGCTTTCTTT
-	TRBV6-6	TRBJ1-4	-	CASSYPKGTTNEKLFF	TGTGCCAGCAGTTACCCGAAGGGGACAACTAATGAAAAACTGTTTTTT
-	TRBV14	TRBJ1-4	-	CASSQDHGRRNEKLFF	TGTGCCAGCAGCCAAGATCACGGACGGAGAAATGAAAAACTGTTTTTT